The 26 T cell receptor beta chains presented below share a single source sample, sequenced in a study of control samples from healthy donors and cancer patients. TCRdb's copy holds only in-frame clones and misses some; the assay was immunoSEQ multiplex PCR. The sample yields about 120,000 clones, more than 70% seen once. The sample consisted of blood. These receptors all come from a man aged 50 to 60 in good health.

This clone was seen a single time. The rearrangement links TRBV19 to TRBJ1-6; TRBD1 aligns across 10 bases. The CDR3 totals 15 residues. Losses at the gene ends were 4 bases for V and 8 bases for J; bases not matched to a gene: 5. CDR1 is LNHDA and CDR2 is SQIVND in the germline V gene (reference sequence). CDR3 amino acids: CASSSGTGADSPLHF. The CDR3 DNA is TGTGCCAGTAGTAGCGGGACAGGGGCCGATTCACCCCTCCACTTT.

The V gene is TRBV5-4, the J gene TRBJ2-2; 8 nucleotides line up with TRBD1. CDR1 and CDR2 (germline): SGHNT, YYREEE (reference sequence). There are 16 residues in the CDR3. J lost 2 bases, V lost 3 bases, and 6 bases had no gene match. CDR3 amino acids: CASSSKTGVNTGELFF. The CDR3 nucleotides are TGTGCCAGCAGCTCAAAGACAGGGGTAAACACCGGGGAGCTGTTTTTT.

The rearrangement links TRBV9 to TRBJ2-7, with 7 bases matching TRBD1. From germline, CDR1 is SGDLS and CDR2 YYNGEE. V gave up 0 bases and J gave up 4 bases; unmatched junction bases: 7. The CDR3 sequence is 15 residues long. The CDR3 nucleotides are TGTGCCAGCAGCGTAGCTTCAGGACAGGCTTACGAGCAGTACTTC. Its protein product is CASSVASGQAYEQYF.

The rearrangement joins TRBV11-2 to TRBJ2-3; D is unresolved. V dropped 3 bases and J dropped 4 bases, with 8 bases sitting between them. In germline, CDR1 is SGHAT, CDR2 FQNNGV. The CDR3 runs 13 residues. Here the CDR3 reads CASSFGSADTQYF. In DNA, the CDR3 is TGTGCCAGCAGCTTTGGCTCCGCAGATACGCAGTATTTT.

The chain couples TRBV19 to TRBJ2-2; 9 bases are shared with TRBD1. The CDR3 has 15 residues. Germline values: CDR1 LNHDA, CDR2 SQIVND (reference sequence). V shed 7 bases, J shed 5 bases, and the junction held 8 bases outside the gene matches. CDR3 coding DNA: TGTGCCAGTACCCCAGGGACAGGGCGGACCGGGGAGCTGTTTTTT. The encoded protein is CASTPGTGRTGELFF.

The chain links TRBV9 to TRBJ1-1, with D maybe TRBD1 (6 bases). Per the germline V gene, CDR1 is SGDLS and CDR2 is YYNGEE. The CDR3 length is 14 residues. V was pared by 4 bases and J by 1 base, with 11 bases between. The CDR3: CASSPQTGNTEAFF. Written as DNA, the CDR3 is TGTGCCAGCAGCCCTCAGACAGGGAACACTGAAGCTTTCTTT.

The J gene is TRBJ1-4, the V gene TRBV6-4; 12 nucleotides agree with TRBD1. The CDR3 has 16 residues. The junction had 5 bases not matched to a gene; V was cut back by 3 bases and J by 6 bases. Looked up from germline, CDR1 is MRHNA and CDR2 is SNTAGT. The DNA for the CDR3 is TGTGCCAGCAGTGATTTCTGGGACAGGGGGCATGAAAAACTGTTTTTT. Translation: CASSDFWDRGHEKLFF.

The chain carries TRBV24-1 and TRBJ2-7; 10 bases map to TRBD1. J lost 2 bases, V lost 4 bases, and 7 bases had no gene match. Germline loops: CDR1 KGHDR, CDR2 SFDVKD. CDR3 length equals 16 residues. The CDR3 DNA sequence: TGTGCCACCAGTGACTCGACAGGGGGCACCACCTACGAGCAGTACTTC. Amino acids: CATSDSTGGTTYEQYF.

This clone was seen a single time. The chain recombines TRBV4-3 with TRBJ2-3, with 9 positions matching TRBD2. CDR3 size: 18 residues. The V and J ends lost 0 bases and 2 bases, in that order; junction bases with no gene match: 9. Germline V gene sequence: CDR1 LGHNA, CDR2 YSLEER. CDR3 in DNA: TGCGCCAGCAGCCAAGATCGAAGCGGGGGGTCCTCCACAGATACGCAGTATTTT. It is translated as CASSQDRSGGSSTDTQYF.

This clone was counted a single time. The chain combines TRBV6-5 with TRBJ1-5; 8 bases fit TRBD1. This CDR3 contains 14 residues. Per the germline V gene, CDR1 is MNHEY and CDR2 is SVGAGI. The V segment lost 2 bases and the J segment 4 bases; nucleotides outside the gene matches: 1. The CDR3: CASSYDRGNQPQHF. CDR3 DNA: TGTGCCAGCAGTTACGACAGGGGAAATCAGCCCCAGCATTTT.

V gene TRBV11-3 combines with J gene TRBJ2-3; D possibly uses TRBD1 or TRBD2 (6 bases each). The CDR3 sequence is 15 residues long. Germline V gene lookup returns CDR1 SGHNT and CDR2 YENEEA. Trimming removed 1 base from V and 0 bases from J, with 8 bases in between. Written as DNA, the CDR3 is TGTGCCAGCAGCTTAGGGGGGGCCAGCACAGATACGCAGTATTTT. This sequence encodes CASSLGGASTDTQYF.

CDR3 nucleotides: TGTGCCAGTAGTCAAGGGTTCTATGGCTACACCTTC. This gives the protein CASSQGFYGYTF. This chain joins TRBV19 and TRBJ1-2; D is unresolved. V was clipped by 5 bases and J by 4 bases, with 8 bases between them. The CDR3 runs 12 residues. Looked up from germline, CDR1 is LNHDA and CDR2 is SQIVND (reference sequence).

The V and J genes are TRBV19 and TRBJ1-5; D is ambiguous. Per the germline V gene, CDR1 is LNHDA and CDR2 is SQIVND (reference sequence). The V and J ends lost 3 bases and 4 bases respectively, with 13 bases between them. This CDR3 is 15 amino acids long. CDR3 residues: CASSIVAAGNQPQHF. For the CDR3, the DNA is TGTGCCAGTAGTATCGTGGCTGCTGGGAATCAGCCCCAGCATTTT.

The gene calls are TRBV7-9 and TRBJ1-2; tentative D call: TRBD1 (6 bases). This CDR3 has 13 amino acids. Germline V lookup: CDR1 SEHNR, CDR2 FQNEAQ (reference sequence). Between the trimmed V and J ends, which lost 5 bases and 2 bases, there was a span of 9 bases. The CDR3 sequence: CASSPGQNYGYTF. CDR3 nucleotides: TGTGCCAGCAGCCCCGGACAGAACTATGGCTACACCTTC.

This rearrangement joins TRBV7-9 to TRBJ2-1; D is perhaps TRBD1 (6 bases). The CDR3 is 14 amino acids. V lost 6 bases to trimming and J lost 6 bases, with 15 bases between them. Per the germline V gene, CDR1 is SEHNR and CDR2 is FQNEAQ (reference sequence). This chain's CDR3 is CASSSLLGGNEQFF. The DNA for the CDR3 is TGTGCCAGCAGTTCCCTACTAGGGGGCAATGAGCAGTTCTTC.

The V gene is TRBV12-5, the J gene TRBJ1-4; 10 bases fit TRBD1. The CDR3 sequence is 16 residues long. Germline V gene lookup returns CDR1 LGHNT and CDR2 FRNRAP. With 2 bases clipped from V and 7 bases from J, the junction kept 7 bases outside the gene matches. CDR3 in DNA: TGTGCTAGTGGTTTGACTACCGGGACAGGGGCTGAAAAACTGTTTTTT. Amino acid sequence: CASGLTTGTGAEKLFF.

This clone was counted a single time. The J gene is TRBJ2-3, the V gene TRBV10-1; maybe TRBD1 (6 bases). Trimming removed 10 bases at V and 3 bases at J, with 23 bases between. The length of the CDR3 is 16 residues. Germline values: CDR1 WNHNN, CDR2 SYGVQD (reference sequence). CDR3: CATPVGPGQKTDTQYF. CDR3 DNA: TGCGCCACCCCAGTCGGTCCAGGACAGAAAACAGATACGCAGTATTTT.

V gene TRBV3-1 (or the pseudogene TRBV3-2) combines with J gene TRBJ1-1; 8 bases line up with TRBD1. The CDR3 contains 15 residues. J gave up 4 bases and V 4 bases, and 8 bases lay outside the gene matches. The germline CDR1 and CDR2 sequences are LGHDT and YNNKEL (reference sequence). CDR3 region: CASSLQGEVGTEAFF. CDR3 coding DNA: TGTGCCAGCAGCCTACAGGGGGAGGTGGGCACTGAAGCTTTCTTT.

This chain uses TRBV9 with TRBJ1-2; D unresolved. Germline CDR1 reads SGDLS; CDR2 reads YYNGEE. There are 13 residues in the CDR3. Trimming took 2 bases from V and 0 from J, leaving 5 bases between them. The CDR3 sequence: CASSVQANYGYTF. CDR3 nucleotides: TGTGCCAGCAGCGTGCAGGCTAACTATGGCTACACCTTC.

V and J are TRBV5-6 and TRBJ1-4; the D is unclear. V shed 1 base and J shed 4 bases, with 8 bases lying between them. The CDR3 length is 14 residues. CDR1 SGHDT and CDR2 YYEEEE come from the germline V gene. CDR3 DNA: TGTGCCAGCAGCTTGATGCCGGGTAATGAAAAACTGTTTTTT. This codes for CASSLMPGNEKLFF.

V is TRBV7-2 and J is TRBJ2-3; 7 bases align to TRBD2. The V and J ends lost 1 base and 5 bases, in that order; junction bases with no gene match: 6. The CDR3 loop spans 15 amino acids. The germline CDR1 and CDR2 sequences are SGHTA and FQGNSA. CDR3 coding DNA: TGTGCCAGCAGCTTAGTGGGGGGGGTAGGAGATACGCAGTATTTT. Encoded protein: CASSLVGGVGDTQYF. Looking up the rest from reference TRBV7-2 and TRBJ2-3 gives the full variable domain: GAGVSQSPSNKVTEKGKDVELRCDPISGHTALYWYRQSLGQGLEFLIYFQGNSAPDKSGLPSDRFSAERTGGSVSTLTIQRTQQEDSAVYLCASSLVGGVGDTQYFGPGTRLTVL.

CDR3 bases: TGCGCCAGCAGCCAAGCGCGACAGGGGAATCAGCCCCAGCATTTT. The encoded protein is CASSQARQGNQPQHF. The chain links TRBV4-3 to TRBJ1-5, with 8 bases identical to TRBD1. The CDR3 consists of 15 residues. With V trimmed by 1 base and J by 4 bases, 3 bases remained unmatched. The germline gives CDR1 LGHNA, CDR2 YSLEER.

The genes are TRBV4-3 and TRBJ1-6; D possibly corresponds to TRBD1 (6 bases). CDR1 and CDR2 from the germline V gene are LGHNA and YSLEER. The CDR3 covers 13 residues. The ends were cut back, 6 bases at V and 8 bases at J, with 11 bases in the middle. Here the CDR3 reads CASSSGAYSPLHF. Written as DNA, the CDR3 is TGCGCCAGCAGTTCAGGGGCTTATTCACCCCTCCACTTT.

This clone was observed a handful of times. This sequence joins TRBV6-6 and TRBJ1-1; D is uncertain. The CDR3 contains 14 residues. Germline-derived CDR1 and CDR2 are MNHNY and SVGAGI (reference sequence). Trimming removed 7 bases from V and 1 base from J, with 13 bases in between. CDR3: CASNPLGENTEAFF. DNA of the CDR3: TGTGCCAGCAATCCCCTGGGTGAGAACACTGAAGCTTTCTTT.

The chain combines TRBV6-5 with TRBJ2-7, with D maybe TRBD1 (6 bases). Trimming left V 8 bases short and J 6 bases short, with 17 bases between. This CDR3 has 13 amino acids. Germline CDR1 is MNHEY and CDR2 is SVGAGI. The DNA of the CDR3 is TGTGCCAGCGCTACCGGGACACGAACCGAGCAGTACTTC. This encodes CASATGTRTEQYF.

Here the CDR3 reads CASSSIAGTDTQYF. CDR3 nucleotides: TGTGCCAGCAGTTCCATCGCCGGCACAGATACGCAGTATTTT. The rearrangement joins TRBV6-5 to TRBJ2-3; D is unclear. This CDR3 comprises 14 residues. Trimming took 4 bases from V and 1 from J, leaving 9 bases between them. Germline CDR1 reads MNHEY; CDR2 reads SVGAGI.